This T cell receptor (beta chain) was identified during a study of T cells in Graves' hyperthyroidism and ophthalmopathy. Amplification of TCR beta CDR3 regions used RNA as the template. A set of HTBI primers served as the primers for a first-round RT-PCR of the TCR CDR3. TCRdb reprocessed the multiplex PCR reads via MiXCR and lists one record per CDR3 protein. The table shows about 320,000 distinct CDR3 sequences, with roughly 15% occurring only once. With V trimmed by 8 bases and J by 11 bases, 11 bases remained unmatched. The germline gives CDR1 MNHEY, CDR2 SMNVEV (reference sequence). The CDR3 has 15 residues. This clonotype was detected many times.

This TCR was sampled from a man aged 30-40 years with Graves' hyperthyroidism. The chain has TRBV27 and TRBJ2-1; 14 nucleotides align to TRBD2. Input material: blood. This CDR3 reads CASRPGLAGVNKQFF. CDR3 in DNA: TGTGCCAGCCGCCCGGGACTAGCGGGAGTAAACAAGCAGTTCTTC.